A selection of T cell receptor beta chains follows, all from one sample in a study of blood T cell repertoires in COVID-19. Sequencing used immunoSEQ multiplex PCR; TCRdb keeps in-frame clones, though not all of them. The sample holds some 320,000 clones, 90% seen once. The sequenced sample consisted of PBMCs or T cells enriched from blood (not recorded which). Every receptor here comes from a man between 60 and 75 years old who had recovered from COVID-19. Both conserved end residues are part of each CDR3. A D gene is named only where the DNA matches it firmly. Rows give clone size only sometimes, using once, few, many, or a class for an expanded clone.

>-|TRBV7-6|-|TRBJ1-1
TGTGCCAGCAGAGAGGGTTTGGGCACTGAAGCTTTCTTT
CASREGLGTEAFF
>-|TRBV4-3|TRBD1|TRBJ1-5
TGCGCCAGCAGCGTCGGGACAGGTAATCAGCCCCAGCATTTT
CASSVGTGNQPQHF
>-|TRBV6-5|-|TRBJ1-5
TGTGCCAGCAGCGTTACGATCTATAGCAATCAGCCCCAGCATTTT
CASSVTIYSNQPQHF
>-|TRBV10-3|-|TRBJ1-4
TGTGCCATCAGTGAAAGCCTCGGTAATGAAAAACTGTTTTTT
CAISESLGNEKLFF
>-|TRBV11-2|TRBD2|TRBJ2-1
TGTGCCAGCAGCTTAACTAGCGGGAGCTCCTACAATGAGCAGTTCTTC
CASSLTSGSSYNEQFF
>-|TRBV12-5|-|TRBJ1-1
TGTGCTAGTGGTCCAGGGACAAGTAACACTGAAGCTTTCTTT
CASGPGTSNTEAFF
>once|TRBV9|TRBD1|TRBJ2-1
TGTGCCAGCAGCGTAGCTTGGACAGGGTCTGAGCAGTTCTTC
CASSVAWTGSEQFF
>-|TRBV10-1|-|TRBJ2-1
TGCGCCAGCAGCCAAACTGGGGGGAATGAGCAGTTCTTC
CASSQTGGNEQFF
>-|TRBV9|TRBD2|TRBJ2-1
TGTGCCAGCAGCGCCCGACTAGCGGAGCAGTACAATGAGCAGTTCTTC
CASSARLAEQYNEQFF
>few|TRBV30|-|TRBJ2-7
TGTGCCTGGAAAAGGCGGAGTAGCTCCTACGAGCAGTACTTC
CAWKRRSSSYEQYF
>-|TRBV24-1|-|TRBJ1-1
TGTGCCACGCTCCAGGCGGGTACGTACACTGAAGCTTTCTTT
CATLQAGTYTEAFF
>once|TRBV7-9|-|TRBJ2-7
TGTGCCAGCCAACTCGGGGGACTGTCATACGAGCAGTACTTC
CASQLGGLSYEQYF
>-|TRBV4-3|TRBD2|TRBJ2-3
TGCGCCAGCAGCCAAAGGGGGGCTAGCGGGGGGTCTAGCACAGATACGCAGTATTTT
CASSQRGASGGSSTDTQYF
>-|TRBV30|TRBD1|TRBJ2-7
TGTGCCTGGAGCCTCGGGACAGCCTACGAGCAGTACTTC
CAWSLGTAYEQYF
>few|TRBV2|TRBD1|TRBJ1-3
TGTGCCAGCAGCGGACAGGGCTCTGGAAACACCATATATTTT
CASSGQGSGNTIYF
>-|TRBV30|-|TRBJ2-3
TGTGCCTGGAGTGTAGGGGTAGATACGCAGTATTTT
CAWSVGVDTQYF
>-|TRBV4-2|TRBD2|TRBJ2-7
TGTGCCAGCAGCCACCTAGCGGGGTCCCGGCTGGAGCAGTACTTC
CASSHLAGSRLEQYF
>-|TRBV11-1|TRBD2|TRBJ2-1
TGTGCCAGCAGCTTAGGGACTAGAGGGAATGAGCAGTTCTTC
CASSLGTRGNEQFF
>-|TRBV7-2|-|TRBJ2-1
TGTGCCAGCAGTCCTCGCCACGGGGTGAATGAGCAGTTCTTC
CASSPRHGVNEQFF
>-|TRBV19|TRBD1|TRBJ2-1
TGTGCCAGTAGTATTAGGGACAGGCCCGTGAGATACAATGAGCAGTTCTTC
CASSIRDRPVRYNEQFF
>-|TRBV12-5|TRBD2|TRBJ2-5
TGTGCTAGTGGTTCGTGGACTAGCGGGGTAGAAGAGACCCAGTACTTC
CASGSWTSGVEETQYF
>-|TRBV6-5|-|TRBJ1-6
TGTGCCAGCAGTTACTCTCCGGGACATACGAATTCACCCCTCCACTTT
CASSYSPGHTNSPLHF
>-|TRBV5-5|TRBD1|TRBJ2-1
TGTGCCAGCAGCTTGGGGAATAGTGGGGGGACAGGGTACAATGAGCAGTTCTTC
CASSLGNSGGTGYNEQFF
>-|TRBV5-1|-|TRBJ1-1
TGCGCCAGCAGCTTGGACGGGGGGATGAACACTGAAGCTTTCTTT
CASSLDGGMNTEAFF
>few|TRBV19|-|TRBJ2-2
TGTGCCAGTAGTATAGATTCGGTGGAGCTGTTTTTT
CASSIDSVELFF
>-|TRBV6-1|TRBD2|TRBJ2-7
TGTGCCAGCAGTGGAGGGGGACTAGCGGGAGGGATTACCTACGAGCAGTACTTC
CASSGGGLAGGITYEQYF
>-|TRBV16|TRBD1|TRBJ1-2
TGTGCCAGCAGCCAACAAACAGGGGGCGGTGGCTACACCTTC
CASSQQTGGGGYTF
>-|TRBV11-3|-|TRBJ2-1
TGTGCCAGCAGCTTATTGCAGGGGTCACGGCAGTTCTTC
CASSLLQGSRQFF
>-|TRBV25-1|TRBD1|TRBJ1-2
TGTGCCAGCAGTGAACCGGGACAGAGTAACTATGGCTACACCTTC
CASSEPGQSNYGYTF
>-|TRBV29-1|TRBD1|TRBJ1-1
TGCAGCGCCACCCGGGACAGCACTGAAGCTTTCTTT
CSATRDSTEAFF
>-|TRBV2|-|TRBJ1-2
TGTGCCAGCAACCGGGTTGGAGGCTACACCTTC
CASNRVGGYTF
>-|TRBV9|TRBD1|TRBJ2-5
TGTGCCAGCAGCGTACAACCGGGACAGCTACAAGAGACCCAGTACTTC
CASSVQPGQLQETQYF
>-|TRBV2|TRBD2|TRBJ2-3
TGTGCCAGCACTAGCGGGGGTCCTAGCACAGATACGCAGTATTTT
CASTSGGPSTDTQYF
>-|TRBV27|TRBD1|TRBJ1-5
TGTGCCAGCAGGATCTTCGGACAGGCCAACAATCAGCCCCAGCATTTT
CASRIFGQANNQPQHF
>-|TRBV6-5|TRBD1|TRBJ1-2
TGTGCCAGCAGTTACGTACAGGGGGCTAACTATGGCTACACCTTC
CASSYVQGANYGYTF
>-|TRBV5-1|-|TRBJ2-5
TGCGCCAGCAGCTTGGCTACAGGGAATGGAGAGACCCAGTACTTC
CASSLATGNGETQYF
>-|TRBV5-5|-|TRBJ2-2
TGTGCCAGCAGCGGGAAGGACAGACGCACCGGGGAGCTGTTTTTT
CASSGKDRRTGELFF
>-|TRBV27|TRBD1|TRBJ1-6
TGTGCCAGCAGTCTTAGGGACAGTAATTCACCCCTCCACTTT
CASSLRDSNSPLHF
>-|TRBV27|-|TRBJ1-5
TGTGCCAGCAGCAATAGCAATCAGCCCCAGCATTTT
CASSNSNQPQHF
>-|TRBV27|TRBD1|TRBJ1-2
TGTGCCAGCAGTTTTCAGGACAGGAGGATATCGGGCTACACCTTC
CASSFQDRRISGYTF
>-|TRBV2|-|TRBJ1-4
TGTGCCAGCATGGGAGCCAGGGGATATGAAAAACTGTTTTTT
CASMGARGYEKLFF
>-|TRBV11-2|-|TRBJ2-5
TGTGCCAGCAGCTCCGGACTGCGGGAGACCCAGTACTTC
CASSSGLRETQYF
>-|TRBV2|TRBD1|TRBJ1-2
TGTGCCAGCAGTGACCCCGGGACAGCTAACTATGGCTACACCTTC
CASSDPGTANYGYTF
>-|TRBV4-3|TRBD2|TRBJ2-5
TGCGCCAGCAGCCACGGAGGGTGGGGGGGAGAGACCCAGTACTTC
CASSHGGWGGETQYF
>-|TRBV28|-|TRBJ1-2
TGTGCCAGCAGAAGACAGGCCGCCTGGGGCTACACCTTC
CASRRQAAWGYTF
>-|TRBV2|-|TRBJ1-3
TGTGCCAGCAGAGAACAGGCTCACTCTGGAAACACCATATATTTT
CASREQAHSGNTIYF
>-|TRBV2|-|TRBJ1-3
TGTGCCAGCAGGGATGTCAGGGCGTTCTCTGGAAACACCATATATTTT
CASRDVRAFSGNTIYF
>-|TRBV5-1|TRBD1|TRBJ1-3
TGCGCCAGCAGCACTACGACAGGGGGAACTGGAAACACCATATATTTT
CASSTTTGGTGNTIYF
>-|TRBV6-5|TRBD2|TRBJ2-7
TGTGCCAGCAGTTCGAGCGGGAGAGGAAGGTACGAGCAGTACTTC
CASSSSGRGRYEQYF
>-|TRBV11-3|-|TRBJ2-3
TGTGCCAGCAACCCGGGGATGACAGATACGCAGTATTTT
CASNPGMTDTQYF
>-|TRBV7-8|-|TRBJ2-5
TGTGCCAGCAGCTTAGCGTCAGGGCAAGGGCAAGAGACCCAGTACTTC
CASSLASGQGQETQYF
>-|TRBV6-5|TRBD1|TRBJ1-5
TGTGCCAGCAGTTCAGGGGGGACAAATCAGCCCCAGCATTTT
CASSSGGTNQPQHF